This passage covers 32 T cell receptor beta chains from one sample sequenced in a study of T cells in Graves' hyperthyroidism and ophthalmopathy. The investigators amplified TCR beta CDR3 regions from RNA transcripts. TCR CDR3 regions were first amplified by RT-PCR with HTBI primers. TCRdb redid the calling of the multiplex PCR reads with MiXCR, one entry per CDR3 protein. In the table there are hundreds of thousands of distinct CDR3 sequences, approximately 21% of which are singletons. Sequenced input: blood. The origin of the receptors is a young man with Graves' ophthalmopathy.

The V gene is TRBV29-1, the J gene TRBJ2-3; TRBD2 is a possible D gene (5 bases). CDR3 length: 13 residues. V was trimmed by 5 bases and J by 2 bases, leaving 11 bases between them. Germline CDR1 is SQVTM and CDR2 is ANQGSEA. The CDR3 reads CSVRSGSTDTQYF. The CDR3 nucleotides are TGCAGCGTTAGGAGCGGCTCCACAGATACGCAGTATTTT.

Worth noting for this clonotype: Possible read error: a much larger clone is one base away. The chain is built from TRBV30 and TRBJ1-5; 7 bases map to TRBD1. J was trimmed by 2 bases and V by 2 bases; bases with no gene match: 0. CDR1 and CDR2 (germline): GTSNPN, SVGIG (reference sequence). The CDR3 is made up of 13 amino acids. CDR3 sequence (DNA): TGTGCCTGGAGTACAGGGGGCAATCAGCCCCAGCATTTT. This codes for CAWSTGGNQPQHF.

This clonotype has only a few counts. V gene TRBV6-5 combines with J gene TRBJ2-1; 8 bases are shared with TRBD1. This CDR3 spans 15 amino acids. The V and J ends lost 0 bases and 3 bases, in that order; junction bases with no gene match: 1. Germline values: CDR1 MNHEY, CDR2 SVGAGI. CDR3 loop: CASSYSGTGYNEQFF. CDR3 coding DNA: TGTGCCAGCAGTTACTCCGGGACAGGCTACAATGAGCAGTTCTTC.

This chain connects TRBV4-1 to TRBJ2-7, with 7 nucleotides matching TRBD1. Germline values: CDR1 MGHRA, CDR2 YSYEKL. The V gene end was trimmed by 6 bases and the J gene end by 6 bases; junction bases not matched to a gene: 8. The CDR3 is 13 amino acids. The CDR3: CASSDSRQGEQYF. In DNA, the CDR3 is TGCGCCAGCAGTGATAGCCGACAGGGCGAGCAGTACTTC.

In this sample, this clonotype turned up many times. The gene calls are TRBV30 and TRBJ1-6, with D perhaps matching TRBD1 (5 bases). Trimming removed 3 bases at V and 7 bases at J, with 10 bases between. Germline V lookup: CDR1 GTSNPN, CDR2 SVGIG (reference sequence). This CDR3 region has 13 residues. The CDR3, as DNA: TGTGCCTGGAGGGGACGGACCAATTCACCCCTCCACTTT. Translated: CAWRGRTNSPLHF. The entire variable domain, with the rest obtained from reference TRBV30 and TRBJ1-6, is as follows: SQTIHQWPATLVQPVGSPLSLECTVEGTSNPNLYWYRQAAGRGLQLLFYSVGIGQISSEVPQNLSASRPQDRQFILSSKKLLLSDSGFYLCAWRGRTNSPLHFGNGTRLTVT.

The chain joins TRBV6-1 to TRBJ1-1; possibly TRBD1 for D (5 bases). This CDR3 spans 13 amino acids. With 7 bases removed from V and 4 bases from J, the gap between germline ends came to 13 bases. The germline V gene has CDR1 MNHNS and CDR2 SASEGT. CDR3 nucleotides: TGTGCCAGCAAGATTCAGGGACCCACTGAAGCTTTCTTT. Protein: CASKIQGPTEAFF.

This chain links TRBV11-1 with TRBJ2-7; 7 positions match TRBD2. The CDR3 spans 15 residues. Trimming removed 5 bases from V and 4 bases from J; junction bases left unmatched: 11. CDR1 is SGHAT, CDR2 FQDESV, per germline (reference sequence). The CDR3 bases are TGTGCCAGCAGCCAAGAGTCTAGCGGAATATACGAGCAGTACTTC. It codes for CASSQESSGIYEQYF.

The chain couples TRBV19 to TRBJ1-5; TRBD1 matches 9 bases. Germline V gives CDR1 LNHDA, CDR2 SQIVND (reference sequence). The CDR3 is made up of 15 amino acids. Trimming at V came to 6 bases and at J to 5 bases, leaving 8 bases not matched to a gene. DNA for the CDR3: TGTGCCAGTAGAAAAGAGACAGGGGGAGATCAGCCCCAGCATTTT. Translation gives CASRKETGGDQPQHF.

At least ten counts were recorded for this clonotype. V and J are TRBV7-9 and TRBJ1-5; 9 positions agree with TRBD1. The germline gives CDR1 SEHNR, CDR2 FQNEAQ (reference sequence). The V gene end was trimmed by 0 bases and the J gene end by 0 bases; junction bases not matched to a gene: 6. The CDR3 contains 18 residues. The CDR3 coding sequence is TGTGCCAGCAGCTTAGCGCGAGGGACAGGGCCTAGCAATCAGCCCCAGCATTTT. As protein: CASSLARGTGPSNQPQHF.

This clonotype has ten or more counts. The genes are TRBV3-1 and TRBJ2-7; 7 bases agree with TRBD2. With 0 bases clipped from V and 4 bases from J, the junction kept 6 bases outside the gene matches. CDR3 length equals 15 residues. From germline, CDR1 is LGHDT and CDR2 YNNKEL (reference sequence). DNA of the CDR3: TGTGCCAGCAGCCAAGATCGTGGGGGGGGGTACGAGCAGTACTTC. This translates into CASSQDRGGGYEQYF.

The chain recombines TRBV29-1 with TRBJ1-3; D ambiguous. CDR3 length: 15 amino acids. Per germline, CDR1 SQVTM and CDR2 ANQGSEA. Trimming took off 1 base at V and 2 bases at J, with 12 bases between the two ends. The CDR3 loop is CSVEVEGGAGNTIYF. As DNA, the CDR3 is TGCAGCGTTGAAGTCGAAGGTGGAGCTGGAAACACCATATATTTT.

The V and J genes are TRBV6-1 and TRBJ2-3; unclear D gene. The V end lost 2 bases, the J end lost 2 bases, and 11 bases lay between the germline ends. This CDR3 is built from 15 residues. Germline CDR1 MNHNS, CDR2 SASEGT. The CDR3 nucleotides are TGTGCCAGCAGTGAACTTTCTGCGATCACAGATACGCAGTATTTT. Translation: CASSELSAITDTQYF.

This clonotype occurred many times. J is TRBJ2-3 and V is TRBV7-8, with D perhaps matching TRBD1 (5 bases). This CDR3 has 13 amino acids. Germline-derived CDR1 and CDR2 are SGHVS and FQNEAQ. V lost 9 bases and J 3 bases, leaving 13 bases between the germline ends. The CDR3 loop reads CASQGQTTDTQYF. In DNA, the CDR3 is TGTGCCAGTCAGGGTCAGACAACAGATACGCAGTATTTT.

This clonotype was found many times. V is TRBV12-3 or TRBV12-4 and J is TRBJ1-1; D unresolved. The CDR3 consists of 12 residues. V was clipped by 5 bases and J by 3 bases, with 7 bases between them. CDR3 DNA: TGTGCCAGCAGTCCCGAGTACACTGAAGCTTTCTTT. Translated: CASSPEYTEAFF.

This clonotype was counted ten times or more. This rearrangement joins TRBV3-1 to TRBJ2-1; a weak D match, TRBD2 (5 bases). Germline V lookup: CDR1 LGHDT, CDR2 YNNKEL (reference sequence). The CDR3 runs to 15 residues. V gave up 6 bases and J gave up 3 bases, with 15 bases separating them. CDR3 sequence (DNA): TGTGCCAGCAGTCCCCGCGGGTCCATCTACAATGAGCAGTTCTTC. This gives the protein CASSPRGSIYNEQFF.

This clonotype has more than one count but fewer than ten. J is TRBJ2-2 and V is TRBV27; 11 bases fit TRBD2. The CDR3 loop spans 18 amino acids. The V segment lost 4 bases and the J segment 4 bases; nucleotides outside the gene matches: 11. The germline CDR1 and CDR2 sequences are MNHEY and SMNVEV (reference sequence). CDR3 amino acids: CASSSPGVAGGLTGELFF. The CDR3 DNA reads TGTGCCAGCAGTTCACCCGGGGTAGCGGGAGGGCTCACCGGGGAGCTGTTTTTT.

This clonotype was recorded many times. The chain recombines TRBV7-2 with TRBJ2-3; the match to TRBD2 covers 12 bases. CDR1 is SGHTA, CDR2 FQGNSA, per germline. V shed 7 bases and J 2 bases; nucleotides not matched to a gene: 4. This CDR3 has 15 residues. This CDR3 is CASNGTSGFTDTQYF. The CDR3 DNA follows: TGTGCCAGCAACGGGACTAGCGGGTTCACAGATACGCAGTATTTT.

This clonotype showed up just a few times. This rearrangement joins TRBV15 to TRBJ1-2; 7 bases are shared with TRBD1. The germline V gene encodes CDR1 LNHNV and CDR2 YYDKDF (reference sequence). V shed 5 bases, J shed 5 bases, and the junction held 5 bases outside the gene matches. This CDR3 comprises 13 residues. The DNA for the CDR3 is TGTGCCACCAGCCCTCCGGGACAGTATGGCTACACCTTC. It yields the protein CATSPPGQYGYTF.

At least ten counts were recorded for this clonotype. The CDR3 DNA follows: TGTGCCTGGAGTGTACTTCCGGGTATTGATGAGCAGTTCTTC. This encodes CAWSVLPGIDEQFF. This chain joins TRBV30 and TRBJ2-1; D remains unclear. The CDR3 contains 14 residues. Germline CDR1 GTSNPN, CDR2 SVGIG (reference sequence). V lost 0 bases and J 8 bases, leaving 14 bases between the germline ends.

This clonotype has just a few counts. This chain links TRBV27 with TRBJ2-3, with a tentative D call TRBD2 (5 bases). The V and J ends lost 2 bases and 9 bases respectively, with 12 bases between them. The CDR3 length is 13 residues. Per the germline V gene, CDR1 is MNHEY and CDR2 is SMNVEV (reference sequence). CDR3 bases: TGTGCCAGCAGTTTACGAGGGAGTTGGACGCAGTATTTT. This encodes CASSLRGSWTQYF.

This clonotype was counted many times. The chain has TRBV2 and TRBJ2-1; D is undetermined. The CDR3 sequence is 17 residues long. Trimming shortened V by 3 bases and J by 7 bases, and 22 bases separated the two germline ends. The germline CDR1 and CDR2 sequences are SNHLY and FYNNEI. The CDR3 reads CASSDTTLWTPRNEQFF. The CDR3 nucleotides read TGTGCCAGCAGTGATACGACGCTTTGGACCCCTAGAAATGAGCAGTTCTTC.

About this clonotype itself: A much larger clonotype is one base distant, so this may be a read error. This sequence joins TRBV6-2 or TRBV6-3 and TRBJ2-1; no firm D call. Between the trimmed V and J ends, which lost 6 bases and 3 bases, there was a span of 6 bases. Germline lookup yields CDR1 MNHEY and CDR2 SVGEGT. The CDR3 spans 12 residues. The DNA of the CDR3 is TGTGCCAGCAGGTTAGACTACAATGAGCAGTTCTTC. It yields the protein CASRLDYNEQFF.

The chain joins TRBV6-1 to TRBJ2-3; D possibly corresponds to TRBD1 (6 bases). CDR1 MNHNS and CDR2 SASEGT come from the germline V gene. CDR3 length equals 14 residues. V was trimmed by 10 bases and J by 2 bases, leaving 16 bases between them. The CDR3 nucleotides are TGTGCCACCCGGGAAACAGGGTTCACAGATACGCAGTATTTT. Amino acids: CATRETGFTDTQYF.

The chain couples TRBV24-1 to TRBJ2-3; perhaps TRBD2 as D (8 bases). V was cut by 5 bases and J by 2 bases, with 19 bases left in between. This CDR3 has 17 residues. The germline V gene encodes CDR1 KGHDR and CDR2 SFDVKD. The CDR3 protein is CATSVSREGAPTDTQYF. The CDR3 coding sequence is TGTGCCACCAGTGTCTCCCGGGAGGGGGCCCCCACAGATACGCAGTATTTT.

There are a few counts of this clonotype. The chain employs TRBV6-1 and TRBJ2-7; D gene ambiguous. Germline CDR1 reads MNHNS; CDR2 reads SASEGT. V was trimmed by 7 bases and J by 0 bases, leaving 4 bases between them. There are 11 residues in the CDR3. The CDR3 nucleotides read TGTGCCAGCATCTACTCCTACGAGCAGTACTTC. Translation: CASIYSYEQYF.

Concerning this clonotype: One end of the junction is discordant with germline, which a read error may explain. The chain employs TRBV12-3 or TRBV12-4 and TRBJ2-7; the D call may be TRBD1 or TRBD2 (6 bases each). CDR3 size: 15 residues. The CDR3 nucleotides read TGTGCCAGCACTTCCGGGGGCGGAAGGACCTACGGGCAGTACTTC. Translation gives CASTSGGGRTYGQYF.

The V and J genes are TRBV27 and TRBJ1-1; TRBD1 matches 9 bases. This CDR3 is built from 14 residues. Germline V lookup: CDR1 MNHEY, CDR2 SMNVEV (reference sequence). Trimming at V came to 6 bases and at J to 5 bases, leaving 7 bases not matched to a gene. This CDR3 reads CASSRGQGYTEAFF. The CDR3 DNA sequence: TGTGCCAGCAGCCGCGGACAGGGGTATACTGAAGCTTTCTTT.

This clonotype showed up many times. DNA of the CDR3: TGTGCCAGCAGCACCCAACTAGCCCGGAATGAGCAGTTCTTC. It specifies CASSTQLARNEQFF. The rearrangement joins TRBV11-2 to TRBJ2-1; D might be TRBD2 (6 bases). V lost 5 bases to trimming and J lost 7 bases, with 15 bases between them. Germline CDR1 SGHAT, CDR2 FQNNGV. This CDR3 contains 14 residues. Looking up the rest from reference TRBV11-2 and TRBJ2-1 gives the full variable domain: EAGVAQSPRYKIIEKRQSVAFWCNPISGHATLYWYQQILGQGPKLLIQFQNNGVVDDSQLPKDRFSAERLKGVDSTLKIQPAKLEDSAVYLCASSTQLARNEQFFGPGTRLTVL.

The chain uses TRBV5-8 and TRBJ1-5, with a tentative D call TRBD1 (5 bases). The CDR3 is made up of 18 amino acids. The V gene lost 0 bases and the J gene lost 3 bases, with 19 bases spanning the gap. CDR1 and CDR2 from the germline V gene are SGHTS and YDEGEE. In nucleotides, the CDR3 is TGTGCCAGCAGCTTGGATGGGGGGTTGGCAGACACCAATCAGCCCCAGCATTTT. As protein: CASSLDGGLADTNQPQHF.

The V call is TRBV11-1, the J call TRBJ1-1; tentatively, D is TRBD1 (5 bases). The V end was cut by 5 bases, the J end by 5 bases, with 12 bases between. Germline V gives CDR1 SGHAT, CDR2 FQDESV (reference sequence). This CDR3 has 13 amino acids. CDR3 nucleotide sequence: TGTGCCAGCAGCACCCGGGGGGTTACTGAAGCTTTCTTT. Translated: CASSTRGVTEAFF.

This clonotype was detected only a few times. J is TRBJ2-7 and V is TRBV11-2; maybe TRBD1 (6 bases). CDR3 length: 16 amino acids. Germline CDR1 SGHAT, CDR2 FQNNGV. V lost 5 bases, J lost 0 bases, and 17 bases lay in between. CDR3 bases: TGTGCCAGCAGCGCCTACAGGGCCCAGTCCTCCTACGAGCAGTACTTC. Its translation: CASSAYRAQSSYEQYF. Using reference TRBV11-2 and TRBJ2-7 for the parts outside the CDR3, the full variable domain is EAGVAQSPRYKIIEKRQSVAFWCNPISGHATLYWYQQILGQGPKLLIQFQNNGVVDDSQLPKDRFSAERLKGVDSTLKIQPAKLEDSAVYLCASSAYRAQSSYEQYFGPGTRLTVT.

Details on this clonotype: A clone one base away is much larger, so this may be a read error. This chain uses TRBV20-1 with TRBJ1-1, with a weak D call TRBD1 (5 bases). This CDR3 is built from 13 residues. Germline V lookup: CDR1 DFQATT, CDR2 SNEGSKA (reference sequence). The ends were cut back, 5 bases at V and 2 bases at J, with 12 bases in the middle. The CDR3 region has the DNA TGCAGTGCTGGTGGGACGGGAAACACTGAAGCTTTCTTT. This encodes CSAGGTGNTEAFF.